Shown below are 30 T cell receptor beta chains from a single sample sequenced in a study of blood T cell repertoires in COVID-19. The assay was immunoSEQ multiplex PCR, and TCRdb's table has in-frame clones only and misses some. Seen here are around 250,000 clones, 75% to 90% observed once, and the top ten hold over 4%. The specimen sequenced was PBMCs or T cells enriched from blood (not recorded which). The receptors were gathered from a woman in her twenties or thirties who had recovered from COVID-19.

The CDR3 reads CASSLTTGSNQPQHF. The CDR3, as DNA: TGTGCCAGCAGTTTGACGACAGGGAGCAATCAGCCCCAGCATTTT. The rearrangement links TRBV28 to TRBJ1-5, with 7 bases lining up with TRBD1. V shed 3 bases, J shed 1 base, and the junction held 3 bases outside the gene matches. The CDR3 spans 15 residues. Germline loops: CDR1 MDHEN, CDR2 SYDVKM.

The CDR3 is CASSAELADYNEQFF. The CDR3 DNA reads TGTGCCAGCAGTGCTGAACTAGCGGACTACAATGAGCAGTTCTTC. The chain links TRBV27 to TRBJ2-1, with TRBD2 matching over 8 bases. The CDR3 covers 15 residues. In germline, CDR1 is MNHEY, CDR2 SMNVEV (reference sequence). The junction had 6 bases not matched to a gene; V was cut back by 5 bases and J by 3 bases.

This chain joins TRBV6-5 and TRBJ1-3; D perhaps matches TRBD1 (6 bases). This CDR3 contains 15 residues. Germline lookup yields CDR1 MNHEY and CDR2 SVGAGI. V was clipped by 1 base and J by 0 bases, with 7 bases between them. This chain's CDR3 is CASSYLTGSGNTIYF. The CDR3 nucleotides read TGTGCCAGCAGTTACTTGACAGGCTCTGGAAACACCATATATTTT.

V gene TRBV4-2 combines with J gene TRBJ1-4; no clear D. The V gene lost 4 bases and the J gene lost 6 bases, with 15 bases spanning the gap. The CDR3 sequence is 15 residues long. CDR1 is LGHNA, CDR2 YNFKEQ, per germline. CDR3 residues: CASSLRRLYDEKLFF. The CDR3 coding sequence is TGTGCCAGCAGCCTCCGGCGGTTATATGATGAAAAACTGTTTTTT.

The CDR3 region is CATSIRSTEQYF. The CDR3 coding sequence is TGTGCCACCAGCATAAGGAGTACCGAGCAGTACTTC. The rearrangement uses TRBV15 and TRBJ2-7; the D is unclear. Between the trimmed V and J ends, which lost 4 bases and 6 bases, there was a span of 10 bases. The CDR3 is 12 amino acids. CDR1 and CDR2 from the germline V gene are LNHNV and YYDKDF (reference sequence).

This clone was counted a few times. This chain links TRBV6-2 or TRBV6-3 with TRBJ1-5; TRBD1 might be the D (6 bases). The CDR3 sequence is 14 residues long. Germline CDR1 and CDR2: MNHEY and SVGEGT. V was clipped by 5 bases and J by 7 bases, with 15 bases between them. This CDR3 reads CASSIPGEGQPQHF. The CDR3 DNA is TGTGCCAGCAGTATCCCAGGGGAAGGCCAGCCCCAGCATTTT.

CDR3 in amino acids: CASSLGHQETQYF. The DNA of the CDR3 is TGTGCCAGCAGCCTGGGCCATCAAGAGACCCAGTACTTC. The rearrangement joins TRBV7-2 to TRBJ2-5; D is uncertain. The CDR3 contains 13 residues. V was cut by 5 bases and J by 2 bases, with 9 bases left in between. CDR1 and CDR2 from the germline V gene are SGHTA and FQGNSA.

The sample holds a few counts of this clone. The chain couples TRBV21-1 to TRBJ1-4; TRBD1, as called in the table, went unchecked against the DNA. TRBV21-1 is flagged as a pseudogene. The CDR3 totals 14 residues. The CDR3 bases are TGTGCCAGCGTTACAGGGGGCCGTAATGAAAAACTGTTTTTT. Amino acids: CASVTGGRNEKLFF.

V usage is TRBV2 and J usage is TRBJ2-1; 10 nucleotides match TRBD2. Germline assignment: CDR1 SNHLY and CDR2 FYNNEI. Trimming cost V 11 bases and J 6 bases; bases outside gene matches: 10. This CDR3 comprises 14 residues. CDR3 DNA: TGTGCCGGCCAAGCGGGAGGGGGGGTCAATGAGCAGTTCTTC. Translating it yields CAGQAGGGVNEQFF.

Written as DNA, the CDR3 is TGCGCCAGCAGCCAAGAGGGAACAGGGAGATATGGCTACACCTTC. It encodes CASSQEGTGRYGYTF. V and J are TRBV4-3 and TRBJ1-2; perhaps TRBD1 as D (6 bases). The germline V and J ends were trimmed by 0 bases and 5 bases, with 13 bases remaining between them. CDR3 size: 15 residues. Germline V lookup: CDR1 LGHNA, CDR2 YSLEER.

The rearrangement uses TRBV29-1 and TRBJ1-5; D unclear. Germline assignment: CDR1 SQVTM and CDR2 ANQGSEA. CDR3 length equals 14 residues. V was shortened by 4 bases and J by 0 bases, with 10 bases between the two germline ends. DNA of the CDR3: TGCAGCGTTGTAAGCGGGAATAGCAATCAGCCCCAGCATTTT. It specifies CSVVSGNSNQPQHF.

J is TRBJ2-3 and V is TRBV2; 12 nucleotides agree with TRBD2. Looked up from germline, CDR1 is SNHLY and CDR2 is FYNNEI. The CDR3 runs 17 residues. V lost 5 bases, J lost 0 bases, and 6 bases stayed unmatched. CDR3 residues: CASSTRTSGMSTDTQYF. The DNA for the CDR3 is TGTGCCAGCAGTACGCGGACTAGCGGGATGAGCACAGATACGCAGTATTTT. Variable domain in full (rest from reference TRBV2 and TRBJ2-3): EPEVTQTPSHQVTQMGQEVILRCVPISNHLYFYWYRQILGQKVEFLVSFYNNEISEKSEIFDDQFSVERPDGSNFTLKIRSTKLEDSAMYFCASSTRTSGMSTDTQYFGPGTRLTVL.

The table lists this clone with a count of one. V usage is TRBV7-2 and J usage is TRBJ1-5; 9 bases are a match to TRBD1. Germline V CDR1 and CDR2: SGHTA, FQGNSA. After removal of 2 bases from V and 9 bases from J, the junction contained 8 bases not matched to a gene. The CDR3 covers 15 residues. The CDR3 spells CASSLNGPDRGPQHF. For the CDR3, the DNA is TGTGCCAGCAGCTTAAACGGGCCGGACAGGGGGCCCCAGCATTTT.

CDR3 in amino acids: CASSPTSERSYNEQFF. The CDR3 nucleotides are TGTGCCAGCAGCCCAACTAGCGAACGCTCCTACAATGAGCAGTTCTTC. The chain carries TRBV27 and TRBJ2-1; 7 positions match TRBD2. The germline V gene encodes CDR1 MNHEY and CDR2 SMNVEV (reference sequence). CDR3 length: 16 amino acids. V lost 6 bases and J lost 0; bases outside the gene matches: 8.

The chain couples TRBV12-3 or TRBV12-4 to TRBJ2-7; D possibly corresponds to TRBD1 (6 bases). This CDR3 region has 13 residues. The V gene lost 5 bases and the J gene lost 2 bases, with 10 bases spanning the gap. The CDR3 loop reads CASSQGTPYEQYF. The DNA for the CDR3 is TGTGCCAGCAGTCAGGGGACCCCCTACGAGCAGTACTTC.

The V call is TRBV29-1, the J call TRBJ2-7; tentative D call: TRBD1 (6 bases). Germline values: CDR1 SQVTM, CDR2 ANQGSEA. Trimming took off 7 bases at V and 2 bases at J, with 12 bases between the two ends. This CDR3 is built from 12 residues. CDR3 amino acids: CSAQRGTYEQYF. The CDR3 region has the DNA TGCAGCGCCCAGAGGGGGACCTACGAGCAGTACTTC.

The chain is built from TRBV7-9 and TRBJ2-2; TRBD2 might be the D (6 bases). The CDR3 runs to 16 residues. With 5 bases removed from V and 0 bases from J, the gap between germline ends came to 13 bases. CDR1 and CDR2 (germline): SEHNR, FQNEAQ (reference sequence). In DNA form, the CDR3 reads TGTGCCAGCAGCCTTTTGGGGGGAGCGAACACCGGGGAGCTGTTTTTT. Its protein product is CASSLLGGANTGELFF. Full variable domain (remainder filled in from reference TRBV7-9 and TRBJ2-2): DTGVSQNPRHKITKRGQNVTFRCDPISEHNRLYWYRQTLGQGPEFLTYFQNEAQLEKSRLLSDRFSAERPKGSFSTLEIQRTEQGDSAMYLCASSLLGGANTGELFFGEGSRLTVL.

This chain connects TRBV15 to TRBJ2-7; TRBD1 might be the D (5 bases). Per germline, CDR1 LNHNV and CDR2 YYDKDF (reference sequence). The CDR3 runs to 14 residues. Trimming shortened V by 5 bases and J by 2 bases, and 13 bases separated the two germline ends. The CDR3 DNA sequence: TGTGCCACCAGCCCCGCAAGGGGTCCCTACGAGCAGTACTTC. It yields the protein CATSPARGPYEQYF.

The V and J genes are TRBV3-1 (or the pseudogene TRBV3-2) and TRBJ2-7, with D uncertain. CDR1 is LGHDT and CDR2 is YNNKEL in the germline V gene (reference sequence). This CDR3 contains 13 residues. V was cut by 5 bases and J by 2 bases, with 10 bases left in between. CDR3 sequence: CASSSRSPYEQYF. The CDR3 nucleotides read TGTGCCAGCAGCTCCCGTAGCCCCTACGAGCAGTACTTC.

A note on this clone: One end of the junction fails to match germline, which may point to a read error. The rearrangement joins TRBV2 to TRBJ2-3, with D unresolved. The CDR3 consists of 16 residues. CDR1 and CDR2 from the germline V gene are SNHLY and FYNNEI. CDR3 sequence reads: CASSEGSLLRTDTQYF. The CDR3 region has the DNA TGTGCCAGCAGTGAAGGATCGCTTCTCCGCACAGATACACAGTATTTT.

V is TRBV28 and J is TRBJ2-7; D perhaps matches TRBD2 (5 bases). Trimming pared 7 bases from V and 0 bases from J, leaving 10 bases between. From germline, CDR1 is MDHEN and CDR2 SYDVKM. The CDR3 is made up of 13 amino acids. The CDR3 is CASTEGNSYEQYF. CDR3 DNA: TGTGCCAGCACCGAGGGCAACTCCTACGAGCAGTACTTC.

This chain uses TRBV30 with TRBJ1-1; 8 bases line up with TRBD1. Germline CDR1 is GTSNPN and CDR2 is SVGIG (reference sequence). The CDR3 consists of 13 residues. With 6 bases clipped from V and 1 base from J, the junction kept 4 bases outside the gene matches. The CDR3 coding sequence is TGTGCCTGCCAAGGACAGGGGAACACTGAAGCTTTCTTT. Residues: CACQGQGNTEAFF.

V gene TRBV4-3 combines with J gene TRBJ1-1, with D possibly matching TRBD1 (5 bases). The V end was cut by 3 bases, the J end by 3 bases, with 17 bases between. This CDR3 spans 16 amino acids. Germline V gene lookup returns CDR1 LGHNA and CDR2 YSLEER. This CDR3 is CASSHPPGTRYTEAFF. CDR3 bases: TGCGCCAGCAGCCATCCCCCAGGGACTCGATACACTGAAGCTTTCTTT.

The chain recombines TRBV2 with TRBJ1-2; unclear D gene. The ends were cut back, 3 bases at V and 4 bases at J, with 15 bases in the middle. The CDR3 sequence is 15 residues long. The V gene's germline CDR1 is SNHLY and CDR2 FYNNEI. The CDR3 reads CASSDKRSGVYGYTF. CDR3 coding DNA: TGTGCCAGCAGTGATAAGAGGAGTGGAGTCTATGGCTACACCTTC.

The V gene is TRBV6-2 or TRBV6-3, the J gene TRBJ1-5, with 7 bases matching TRBD1. Trimming took 4 bases from V and 3 from J; bases not matched to a gene: 3. The V gene's germline CDR1 is MNHEY and CDR2 SVGEGT. The CDR3 has 14 residues. This CDR3 is CASSSTGTNQPQHF. CDR3 bases: TGTGCCAGCAGTTCGACAGGGACCAATCAGCCCCAGCATTTT.

The rearrangement links TRBV20-1 to TRBJ1-5, with 10 bases identical to TRBD1. There are 18 residues in the CDR3. CDR1 DFQATT and CDR2 SNEGSKA come from the germline V gene (reference sequence). Trimming took 3 bases from V and 1 from J; bases not matched to a gene: 12. The CDR3 reads CSASNRDRGGVSNQPQHF. The CDR3 region has the DNA TGCAGTGCTAGTAACCGGGACAGGGGTGGGGTGAGCAATCAGCCCCAGCATTTT.

V is TRBV19 and J is TRBJ1-1; no firm D call. CDR1 is LNHDA, CDR2 SQIVND, per germline (reference sequence). The CDR3 is made up of 14 amino acids. The V and J ends lost 1 base and 4 bases respectively, with 10 bases between them. CDR3 in DNA: TGTGCCAGTAGTATAGGGGAGGGCTTCACTGAAGCTTTCTTT. Its translation is CASSIGEGFTEAFF. Using reference TRBV19 and TRBJ1-1 for the parts outside the CDR3, the full variable domain is DGGITQSPKYLFRKEGQNVTLSCEQNLNHDAMYWYRQDPGQGLRLIYYSQIVNDFQKGDIAEGYSVSREKKESFPLTVTSAQKNPTAFYLCASSIGEGFTEAFFGQGTRLTVV.

This chain joins TRBV6-5 and TRBJ1-2; tentative D call: TRBD1 (6 bases). The germline gives CDR1 MNHEY, CDR2 SVGAGI. The CDR3 sequence is 13 residues long. V dropped 5 bases and J dropped 5 bases, with 12 bases sitting between them. CDR3 sequence reads: CASSRTDFYGYTF. CDR3 sequence (DNA): TGTGCCAGCAGTCGGACAGATTTTTATGGCTACACCTTC.

This chain uses TRBV7-2 with TRBJ2-1; 8 nucleotides align to TRBD2. The germline V gene has CDR1 SGHTA and CDR2 FQGNSA. The V segment lost 4 bases and the J segment 6 bases; nucleotides outside the gene matches: 11. This CDR3 is 16 amino acids long. The CDR3, as DNA: TGTGCCAGCAGCTCTATGGGGCGGGAGGACCTCAATGAGCAGTTCTTC. This gives the protein CASSSMGREDLNEQFF.

The rearrangement joins TRBV5-1 to TRBJ1-1; no firm D call. The CDR3 is 15 amino acids. The V gene lost 0 bases and the J gene lost 0 bases, with 9 bases spanning the gap. CDR1 SGHRS and CDR2 YFSETQ come from the germline V gene. The CDR3 is CASSLAAGMNTEAFF. DNA for the CDR3: TGCGCCAGCAGCTTGGCGGCAGGCATGAACACTGAAGCTTTCTTT. The full variable domain, with the rest looked up from reference TRBV5-1 and TRBJ1-1, is KAGVTQTPRYLIKTRGQQVTLSCSPISGHRSVSWYQQTPGQGLQFLFEYFSETQRNKGNFPGRFSGRQFSNSRSEMNVSTLELGDSALYLCASSLAAGMNTEAFFGQGTRLTVV.